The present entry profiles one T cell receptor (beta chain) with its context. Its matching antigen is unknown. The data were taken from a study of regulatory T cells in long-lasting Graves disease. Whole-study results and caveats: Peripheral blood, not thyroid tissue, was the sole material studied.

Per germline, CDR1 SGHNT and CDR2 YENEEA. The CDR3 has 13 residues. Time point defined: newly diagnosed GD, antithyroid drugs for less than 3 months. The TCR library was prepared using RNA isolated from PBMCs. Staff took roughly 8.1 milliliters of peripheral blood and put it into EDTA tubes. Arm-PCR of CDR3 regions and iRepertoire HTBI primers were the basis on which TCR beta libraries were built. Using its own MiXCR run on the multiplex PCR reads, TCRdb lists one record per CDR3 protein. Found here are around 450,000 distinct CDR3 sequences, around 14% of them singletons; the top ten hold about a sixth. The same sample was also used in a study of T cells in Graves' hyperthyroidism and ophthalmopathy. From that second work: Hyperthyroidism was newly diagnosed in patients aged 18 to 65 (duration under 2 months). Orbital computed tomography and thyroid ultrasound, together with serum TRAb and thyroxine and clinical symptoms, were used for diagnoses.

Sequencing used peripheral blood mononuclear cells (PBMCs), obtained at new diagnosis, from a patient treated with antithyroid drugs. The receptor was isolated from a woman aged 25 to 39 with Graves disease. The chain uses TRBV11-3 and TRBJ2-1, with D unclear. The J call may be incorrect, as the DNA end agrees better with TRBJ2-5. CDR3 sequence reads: CASSRSRAETQYF. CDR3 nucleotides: TGTGCCAGCAGCCGTTCCCGGGCGGAGACCCAGTACTTC.